The 21 T cell receptor beta chains given below trace back to one sample, sequenced in a study of T cells in Graves' hyperthyroidism and ophthalmopathy. TCR beta CDR3 regions were amplified from RNA transcripts. RT-PCR in the first round (using the HTBI primer set) targeted the TCR CDR3. Each CDR3 protein gets one entry after TCRdb re-called the multiplex PCR reads with MiXCR. The sample carries 250,000 or so distinct CDR3 sequences, about 16% recorded once. The sequenced sample was blood. These receptors were collected from a woman aged 45-59 years with Graves' hyperthyroidism that later progressed to Graves' ophthalmopathy.

This clonotype occurred many times. This rearrangement joins TRBV20-1 to TRBJ1-1, with D unclear. CDR3 length equals 14 residues. CDR1 is DFQATT and CDR2 is SNEGSKA in the germline V gene (reference sequence). Trimming removed 1 base at V and 3 bases at J, with 12 bases between. CDR3 bases: TGCAGTGCTAGAGCCCCGAGCGGCGACACTGAAGCTTTCTTT. Protein product: CSARAPSGDTEAFF.

The rearrangement joins TRBV6-5 to TRBJ2-1; D is perhaps TRBD2 (6 bases). CDR1 is MNHEY and CDR2 is SVGAGI in the germline V gene. This CDR3 contains 12 residues. V was clipped by 2 bases and J by 14 bases, with 13 bases between them. CDR3 loop: CASSYGGTVEFF. The CDR3 DNA reads as TGTGCCAGCAGTTACGGGGGGACCGTTGAGTTCTTC.

This sequence joins TRBV5-6 and TRBJ1-2; 8 nucleotides match TRBD1. The CDR3 is made up of 14 amino acids. The germline gives CDR1 SGHDT, CDR2 YYEEEE. J lost 5 bases, V lost 5 bases, and 8 bases had no gene match. The CDR3: CASSRTGGSYGYTF. Written as DNA, the CDR3 is TGTGCCAGCAGTCGTACAGGGGGTTCTTATGGCTACACCTTC.

This clonotype was found many times. The chain employs TRBV28 and TRBJ1-2; TRBD1 aligns across 10 bases. Germline V gene data show CDR1 as MDHEN and CDR2 as SYDVKM. V gave up 4 bases and J gave up 13 bases; unmatched junction bases: 9. This CDR3 contains 13 residues. Written as DNA, the CDR3 is TGTGCCAGCAGTTGGGACAGGGGAGGGGGGCTCACCTTC. Its protein product is CASSWDRGGGLTF.

This clonotype was counted ten times or more. CDR3 residues: CASRFGRLAGTDTQYF. The CDR3 nucleotides read TGTGCCAGCAGGTTTGGGCGTCTAGCGGGAACAGATACGCAGTATTTT. The chain joins TRBV12-3 or TRBV12-4 to TRBJ2-3, with 9 bases lining up with TRBD2. This CDR3 has 16 amino acids. The V gene end was trimmed by 6 bases and the J gene end by 3 bases; junction bases not matched to a gene: 10.

This chain connects TRBV30 to TRBJ2-7; D is uncertain. The CDR3 runs to 15 residues. Germline lookup yields CDR1 GTSNPN and CDR2 SVGIG (reference sequence). Between the trimmed V and J ends, which lost 3 bases and 0 bases, there was a span of 15 bases. CDR3 sequence: CAWRRPASFSYEQYF. In DNA, the CDR3 is TGTGCCTGGAGGAGGCCAGCGAGCTTCTCCTACGAGCAGTACTTC.

This clonotype was counted ten times or more. This chain connects TRBV2 to TRBJ2-1; possible D gene TRBD2, 6 bases. Between the trimmed V and J ends, which lost 0 bases and 2 bases, there was a span of 11 bases. Germline loops: CDR1 SNHLY, CDR2 FYNNEI. The CDR3 sequence is 16 residues long. The CDR3 protein is CASSEAWRETYNEQFF. As DNA, the CDR3 is TGTGCCAGCAGTGAAGCATGGCGGGAAACCTACAATGAGCAGTTCTTC.

This clonotype was seen many times. This chain links TRBV11-2 with TRBJ2-3, with D hard to call. The CDR3 covers 14 residues. The germline V gene has CDR1 SGHAT and CDR2 FQNNGV. Trimming left V 3 bases short and J 2 bases short, with 9 bases between. The CDR3 sequence is CASSLIHFTDTQYF. For the CDR3, the DNA is TGTGCCAGCAGCTTGATCCACTTCACAGATACGCAGTATTTT.

This chain uses TRBV20-1 with TRBJ2-1; the match to TRBD2 covers 7 bases. V shed 2 bases, J shed 9 bases, and the junction held 7 bases outside the gene matches. The CDR3 loop spans 13 amino acids. Germline CDR1 reads DFQATT; CDR2 reads SNEGSKA (reference sequence). In DNA form, the CDR3 reads TGCAGTGCTAGACGGCTAGCGGCCGGTGAGCAGTTCTTC. Translated, it gives CSARRLAAGEQFF.

This clonotype has ten or more counts. The chain combines TRBV6-1 with TRBJ1-1, with TRBD1 identical over 9 bases. Germline V gives CDR1 MNHNS, CDR2 SASEGT. The CDR3 extends over 15 amino acids. Trimming took 4 bases from V and 4 from J; bases not matched to a gene: 7. The CDR3 sequence is CASSGEWTGVTEAFF. The CDR3 nucleotides read TGTGCCAGCAGTGGGGAATGGACAGGGGTCACTGAAGCTTTCTTT.

The chain joins TRBV6-1 to TRBJ2-6, with D unresolved. This CDR3 is built from 14 residues. Germline V gene data show CDR1 as MNHNS and CDR2 as SASEGT. V dropped 5 bases and J dropped 3 bases, with 8 bases sitting between them. CDR3 protein: CASSTELGANVLTF. DNA of the CDR3: TGTGCCAGCAGTACAGAGCTTGGGGCCAACGTCCTGACTTTC.

At least ten counts were recorded for this clonotype. The chain has TRBV20-1 and TRBJ1-4, with a tentative D call TRBD1 (5 bases). CDR3 length: 14 amino acids. V lost 6 bases and J lost 8, with 19 bases in between. Germline V gives CDR1 DFQATT, CDR2 SNEGSKA (reference sequence). The CDR3 DNA sequence: TGCAGTGCCGCCTCGGGACTGAATATCGAAAAACTGTTTTTT. Protein: CSAASGLNIEKLFF.

The sample holds a few counts of this clonotype. The gene calls are TRBV6-1 and TRBJ2-7, with 14 bases lining up with TRBD2. CDR3 length: 16 residues. Unmatched junction bases numbered 7, after V lost 6 bases and J lost 3 bases. Germline loops: CDR1 MNHNS, CDR2 SASEGT. The chain's CDR3 is CASSPGLAGGFYEQYF. CDR3 DNA sequence: TGTGCCAGCAGCCCTGGACTAGCGGGGGGTTTCTACGAGCAGTACTTC.

This clonotype was picked up many times. The V call is TRBV27, the J call TRBJ1-2; D perhaps matches TRBD1 (6 bases). V was cut by 5 bases and J by 6 bases, with 16 bases left in between. The CDR3 is 14 amino acids. The germline V gene has CDR1 MNHEY and CDR2 SMNVEV (reference sequence). The CDR3 protein is CASSPGGGGDGYTF. The CDR3 region has the DNA TGTGCCAGCAGTCCCGGAGGGGGGGGCGATGGCTACACCTTC.

The rearrangement joins TRBV14 to TRBJ1-2; D not certain. Trimming left V 4 bases short and J 6 bases short, with 9 bases between. This CDR3 is built from 12 residues. CDR1 SGHDN and CDR2 FVKESK come from the germline V gene. The CDR3 sequence is CASSLGLDGYTF. The CDR3 bases are TGTGCCAGCAGCCTTGGTCTAGATGGCTACACCTTC.

This clonotype has a handful of counts. This sequence joins TRBV19 and TRBJ2-1; 9 nucleotides agree with TRBD2. Germline CDR1 reads LNHDA; CDR2 reads SQIVND (reference sequence). This CDR3 spans 17 amino acids. Trimming removed 0 bases from V and 8 bases from J; junction bases left unmatched: 11. CDR3 amino acids: CASSIDPAGGGADEQFF. The CDR3 bases are TGTGCCAGTAGTATAGATCCGGCGGGGGGGGGCGCGGATGAGCAGTTCTTC.

This clonotype was seen at least ten times. The V call is TRBV7-2, the J call TRBJ2-3; 12 bases fit TRBD2. V was pared by 5 bases and J by 0 bases, with 15 bases of the junction left unmatched. Germline V gene data show CDR1 as SGHTA and CDR2 as FQGNSA. CDR3 length: 20 residues. This CDR3 reads CASSRSKTRLAGASTDTQYF. The CDR3 coding sequence is TGTGCCAGCAGCCGATCAAAAACACGACTAGCGGGGGCTAGCACAGATACGCAGTATTTT.

On this clonotype: The junction differs from germline at one of its ends, possibly a read error. This sequence joins TRBV5-1 and TRBJ1-3; unclear D gene. The length of the CDR3 is 15 residues. In germline, CDR1 is SGHRS, CDR2 YFSETQ. CDR3 sequence (DNA): TGTGCCAGCAGCCTGATGGGTCCCTCTGGAAACACCATATATTTT. As protein: CASSLMGPSGNTIYF.

This clonotype appeared once. V is TRBV9 and J is TRBJ2-5; maybe TRBD2 (6 bases). V was trimmed by 3 bases and J by 5 bases, leaving 20 bases between them. The CDR3 covers 16 residues. Germline loops: CDR1 SGDLS, CDR2 YYNGEE. CDR3 loop: CASSGTPGLFGETQYF. DNA for the CDR3: TGTGCCAGCAGCGGGACCCCGGGACTCTTTGGGGAGACCCAGTACTTC.

In its sample, this clonotype was seen many times. V gene TRBV30 combines with J gene TRBJ2-7; 7 bases are shared with TRBD2. The V gene's germline CDR1 is GTSNPN and CDR2 SVGIG (reference sequence). V shed 1 base and J 3 bases; nucleotides not matched to a gene: 12. The CDR3 is 16 residues long. The chain's CDR3 is CAWSATAGPTNYEQYF. CDR3 nucleotides: TGTGCCTGGAGTGCAACAGCGGGACCGACCAACTACGAGCAGTACTTC.

This clonotype was seen ten or more times. The chain employs TRBV24-1 and TRBJ2-2; no reliable D call. This CDR3 is 16 amino acids long. V lost 0 bases and J 7 bases, leaving 14 bases between the germline ends. In germline, CDR1 is KGHDR, CDR2 SFDVKD. DNA for the CDR3: TGTGCCACCAGTGATTTGTCATCACCAGTCGGCGGGGAGCTGTTTTTT. Translated, it gives CATSDLSSPVGGELFF.